A single sample gave rise to the 22 T cell receptor beta chains below, sequenced in a study of metastatic and nonmetastatic thyroid tumors. TCRdb re-called the PCR reads with MiXCR. The sample holds 39,000 or so clones, about 45% seen once. None of the patients had undergone any treatment ahead of thyroid surgery. The specimen was tumor tissue. These receptors originate from a male donor with papillary thyroid cancer or a benign thyroid nodule (not recorded which). Some clones in this sample may be carry-over from other donors' samples.

The genes are TRBV5-1 and TRBJ2-2; unclear D gene. V was pared by 2 bases and J by 4 bases, with 6 bases between. Germline V gene sequence: CDR1 SGHRS, CDR2 YFSETQ. The CDR3 is 13 amino acids. This chain's CDR3 is CASSLIATGELFF. As DNA, the CDR3 is TGCGCCAGCAGCTTAATCGCCACCGGGGAGCTGTTTTTT.

V and J are TRBV11-2 and TRBJ2-5, with a weak D call TRBD2 (7 bases). Germline values: CDR1 SGHAT, CDR2 FQNNGV. The CDR3 loop spans 16 amino acids. Trimming pared 1 base from V and 5 bases from J, leaving 17 bases between. CDR3 loop: CASSLALPGGAETQYF. The CDR3 coding sequence is TGTGCCAGCAGCTTAGCTTTGCCGGGGGGCGCGGAGACCCAGTACTTC.

The chain has TRBV24-1 and TRBJ2-2; 10 positions match TRBD1. CDR3 length equals 16 residues. J was trimmed by 3 bases and V by 0 bases; bases with no gene match: 0. Germline V gene sequence: CDR1 KGHDR, CDR2 SFDVKD. CDR3: CATSDLGQGDTGELFF. CDR3 coding DNA: TGTGCCACCAGTGATTTGGGACAGGGGGACACCGGGGAGCTGTTTTTT.

The J gene is TRBJ2-3, the V gene TRBV20-1; TRBD1 agrees at 7 bases. The germline V gene has CDR1 DFQATT and CDR2 SNEGSKA (reference sequence). Trimming at V came to 0 bases and at J to 6 bases, leaving 3 bases not matched to a gene. The CDR3 is 13 amino acids. CDR3 sequence (DNA): TGCAGTGCTAGAGATGTACAGGGGGATACGCAGTATTTT. Its translation is CSARDVQGDTQYF.

The V gene is TRBV30, the J gene TRBJ2-7; D unresolved. V shed 0 bases and J shed 3 bases, with 9 bases lying between them. Germline loops: CDR1 GTSNPN, CDR2 SVGIG (reference sequence). This CDR3 region has 13 residues. CDR3 sequence reads: CAWSVTAHYEQYF. The DNA of the CDR3 is TGTGCCTGGAGTGTAACAGCCCACTACGAGCAGTACTTC.

The V call is TRBV18, the J call TRBJ2-1, with TRBD2 matching 11 bases. J gave up 7 bases and V 2 bases, and 13 bases lay outside the gene matches. The germline V gene has CDR1 KGHSH and CDR2 LQKENI. The CDR3 runs to 18 residues. CDR3 bases: TGTGCCAGCTCACCATCCCCGCTAGCGGGAGGCCGATTAAATGAGCAGTTCTTC. It translates to CASSPSPLAGGRLNEQFF.

This clone was detected a few times. This chain joins TRBV2 and TRBJ1-1; the D gene is possibly TRBD1 (6 bases). Germline values: CDR1 SNHLY, CDR2 FYNNEI. The CDR3 contains 15 residues. V lost 6 bases and J 1 base, leaving 15 bases between the germline ends. The CDR3 reads CASRRGRGPNTEAFF. The CDR3 coding sequence is TGTGCCAGCAGAAGGGGGAGGGGCCCGAACACTGAAGCTTTCTTT.

This sequence joins TRBV9 and TRBJ1-2; the D is unclear. This CDR3 is built from 16 residues. Germline-derived CDR1 and CDR2 are SGDLS and YYNGEE. V lost 4 bases and J 0 bases, leaving 16 bases between the germline ends. This CDR3 reads CASSPTDGRTNYGYTF. The CDR3 bases are TGTGCCAGCAGCCCGACGGACGGACGGACTAACTATGGCTACACCTTC.

The CDR3 DNA is TGCAGTGCTTCACGACTAGCGGGAGAGGTTAAGGAGCAGTACTTC. Encoded protein: CSASRLAGEVKEQYF. The chain uses TRBV20-1 and TRBJ2-7; TRBD2 aligns across 12 bases. The CDR3 contains 15 residues. The ends lost 5 bases at V and 7 bases at J; junction bases unmatched: 12. The germline V gene has CDR1 DFQATT and CDR2 SNEGSKA (reference sequence).

A remark on this clone: A read error may be the cause here, since a much bigger clone is one base away. The V call is TRBV9, the J call TRBJ2-1, with a weak D call TRBD2 (5 bases). V lost 0 bases and J lost 4, with 20 bases in between. Germline V gene lookup returns CDR1 SGDLS and CDR2 YYNGEE. This CDR3 is built from 18 residues. The CDR3: CASSVAATVVGVYNEQFF. The DNA of the CDR3 is TGTGCCAGCAGCGTAGCAGCAACCGTAGTGGGAGTGTACAATGAGCAGTTCTTC.

The rearrangement links TRBV20-1 to TRBJ2-7; D unresolved. The CDR3 extends over 14 amino acids. The V end was cut by 6 bases, the J end by 7 bases, with 22 bases between. Germline V lookup: CDR1 DFQATT, CDR2 SNEGSKA (reference sequence). CDR3 DNA sequence: TGCAGTGCCGAAACAGCATCTGAAGTTAGGGAGCAGTACTTC. Amino acids: CSAETASEVREQYF.

This chain joins TRBV7-2 and TRBJ2-7, with 9 bases matching TRBD1. V was pared by 3 bases and J by 4 bases, with 4 bases of the junction left unmatched. The CDR3 is made up of 14 amino acids. Germline CDR1 reads SGHTA; CDR2 reads FQGNSA. CDR3 sequence (DNA): TGTGCCAGCAGCTTCGGGACAGGGATGTACGAGCAGTACTTC. Its protein is CASSFGTGMYEQYF. The whole variable domain, remainder taken from reference TRBV7-2 and TRBJ2-7, is GAGVSQSPSNKVTEKGKDVELRCDPISGHTALYWYRQSLGQGLEFLIYFQGNSAPDKSGLPSDRFSAERTGGSVSTLTIQRTQQEDSAVYLCASSFGTGMYEQYFGPGTRLTVT.

This clone is labeled as medium-sized. The chain uses TRBV28 and TRBJ1-5; TRBD1 matches 7 bases. V shed 7 bases and J 4 bases; nucleotides not matched to a gene: 4. This CDR3 is 13 amino acids long. Germline CDR1 and CDR2: MDHEN and SYDVKM. The CDR3 DNA reads TGTGCCAGCAAGCCAGGGGGGAATCAGCCCCAGCATTTT. Its translation is CASKPGGNQPQHF.

This clone was found a few times. Other nucleotide sequences from this sample produce the same CDR3. V and J are TRBV28 and TRBJ2-2; 9 nucleotides align to TRBD2. The CDR3 consists of 14 residues. The germline V gene encodes CDR1 MDHEN and CDR2 SYDVKM. V gave up 5 bases and J gave up 6 bases; unmatched junction bases: 4. The CDR3 region has the DNA TGTGCCAGCAGTAGGACTAGCGCTGCCGGGGAGCTGTTTTTT. This gives the protein CASSRTSAAGELFF.

The J gene is TRBJ2-7, the V gene TRBV13; possibly TRBD2 for D (5 bases). This CDR3 comprises 12 residues. Trimming left V 3 bases short and J 9 bases short, with 12 bases between. CDR1 and CDR2 from the germline V gene are PRHDT and FYEKMQ (reference sequence). CDR3 sequence: CASSLTAGVQYF. The CDR3 bases are TGTGCCAGCAGCTTGACGGCGGGCGTGCAGTACTTC.

The chain recombines TRBV12-3 or TRBV12-4 with TRBJ1-1, with 9 bases identical to TRBD1. The CDR3 extends over 14 amino acids. The J segment lost 4 bases and the V segment lost 5 bases, leaving 5 bases of the junction unmatched. This CDR3 reads CASSVKTGGTEAFF. The CDR3 nucleotides are TGTGCCAGCAGTGTAAAGACAGGGGGCACTGAAGCTTTCTTT.

This clone was detected only a few times. The rearrangement joins TRBV18 to TRBJ2-1, with 7 bases identical to TRBD2. With V trimmed by 2 bases and J by 5 bases, 0 bases remained unmatched. CDR1 is KGHSH, CDR2 LQKENI, per germline. The CDR3 is 13 residues long. In nucleotides, the CDR3 is TGTGCCAGCTCACCAACTAGCGACAATGAGCAGTTCTTC. Protein product: CASSPTSDNEQFF.

The rearrangement links TRBV3-1 to TRBJ2-5; D possibly corresponds to TRBD2 (6 bases). This CDR3 contains 13 residues. V was pared by 4 bases and J by 5 bases, with 11 bases between. Germline V gives CDR1 LGHDT, CDR2 YNNKEL (reference sequence). For the CDR3, the DNA is TGTGCCAGCAGCCTACTAGCCGGGGAGACCCAGTACTTC. Its translation: CASSLLAGETQYF.

This clone appeared a single time. This chain uses TRBV20-1 with TRBJ2-7; D not resolved. The CDR3 sequence is 14 residues long. V was clipped by 3 bases and J by 6 bases, with 18 bases between them. Germline CDR1 DFQATT, CDR2 SNEGSKA (reference sequence). CDR3 DNA sequence: TGCAGTGCTAGCGCCACTAATTCGGGCCTCGAGCAGTACTTC. Residues: CSASATNSGLEQYF.

This clone showed up just a few times. Mismatch with germline at one junction end may stem from a read error. J is TRBJ2-2 and V is TRBV12-3 or TRBV12-4, with no clear D. The CDR3 is made up of 14 amino acids. This chain's CDR3 is CASRFWGSTAELFF. CDR3 DNA: TGTGCCAGCAGGTTTTGGGGTTCCACCGCGGAGCTGTTTTTT.

The chain recombines TRBV9 with TRBJ1-1, with 8 bases that match TRBD1. The CDR3 consists of 15 residues. V gave up 3 bases and J gave up 2 bases; unmatched junction bases: 6. CDR1 is SGDLS and CDR2 is YYNGEE in the germline V gene. This CDR3 is CASSASAGGNTEAFF. The CDR3 DNA sequence: TGTGCCAGCAGCGCCAGCGCAGGGGGCAACACTGAAGCTTTCTTT.

This clone was found a few times. Its ends do not fully match the called genes, so a read error is possible. V and J are TRBV27 and TRBJ1-2, with a possible D match to TRBD1 (5 bases). Germline values: CDR1 MNHEY, CDR2 SMNVEV (reference sequence). The CDR3 has 14 residues. Here the CDR3 DNA reads TGTGCCAGCAGTCTATCGTCGGGGCCCTATGGCTACACCTTC. It specifies CASSLSSGPYGYTF.